This entry is about one T cell receptor beta chain. The antigen remains undetermined. This sample is part of a study of cytomegalovirus exposure and HLA in healthy donors. Study observations and caveats: The study flagged about 150 TCR beta chains as cytomegalovirus-associated. With DRB1 most and HLA-C fewest, TCR association rates differed between HLA loci in a later analysis.

Use of 60 Vbeta and 13 Jbeta primers characterized the PCR. This table comes from immunoSEQ multiplex PCR, and its TCRdb copy is limited to in-frame clones, with some not included. The table includes some 150,000 clones, 55% to 70% detected once. The sequence was collected from an older woman in good health and CMV-seropositive. Specimen: PBMCs.

CDR3 sequence reads: CASLNSYNEQFF. In DNA, the CDR3 is TGTGCCAGCCTTAACTCCTACAATGAGCAGTTCTTC. This rearrangement joins TRBV28 to TRBJ2-1; D ambiguous. The CDR3 is made up of 12 amino acids. Trimming shortened V by 8 bases and J by 0 bases, and 5 bases separated the two germline ends. From germline, CDR1 is MDHEN and CDR2 SYDVKM.